A single sample gave rise to the 9 T cell receptor beta chains below, sequenced in a study of T-cell reconstitution after alpha-beta-depleted transplantation in children. Preparation of the TCRbeta library was carried out with unique molecular identifiers. TCRdb re-called the PCR reads through MiXCR, storing one row per CDR3 protein. The sample holds around 420,000 distinct CDR3 sequences, about 16% seen once. The material sequenced was PBMCs, mostly from graft donor cells, taken 360 days after TCRalphabeta/CD19-depleted stem cell transplant. The receptors here all came from a boy younger than two who had a stem cell transplant for Wiskott-Aldrich syndrome, so the T cells may come from the graft donor.

The rearrangement joins TRBV18 to TRBJ2-7; D is undetermined. V was cut by 3 bases and J by 4 bases, with 7 bases left in between. Per the germline V gene, CDR1 is KGHSH and CDR2 is LQKENI. The CDR3 loop spans 12 amino acids. CDR3 nucleotide sequence: TGTGCCAGCTCACCCCAGCCTTACGAGCAGTACTTC. Translating it yields CASSPQPYEQYF.

This clonotype was seen only a few times. V gene TRBV18 combines with J gene TRBJ2-6, with 7 bases fitting TRBD1. Trimming cost V 5 bases and J 0 bases; bases outside gene matches: 4. The CDR3 loop spans 16 amino acids. CDR1 and CDR2 from the germline V gene are KGHSH and LQKENI. The CDR3 DNA reads TGTGCCAGCTCATACTACAGGGGCTCTGGGGCCAACGTCCTGACTTTC. It codes for CASSYYRGSGANVLTF.

This clonotype has only a few counts. The chain couples TRBV29-1 to TRBJ2-2, with D possibly matching TRBD2 (5 bases). This CDR3 is 13 amino acids long. Germline-derived CDR1 and CDR2 are SQVTM and ANQGSEA. V was shortened by 7 bases and J by 1 base, with 10 bases between the two germline ends. In DNA form, the CDR3 reads TGCAGCGCTAAACGGGGGAACACCGGGGAGCTGTTTTTT. This codes for CSAKRGNTGELFF.

This clonotype appeared a few times. The V call is TRBV18, the J call TRBJ1-1; 8 positions agree with TRBD1. V was pared by 2 bases and J by 4 bases, with 6 bases of the junction left unmatched. CDR3 size: 15 residues. Germline V gene sequence: CDR1 KGHSH, CDR2 LQKENI. The CDR3 loop is CASSPKKTGATEAFF. CDR3 sequence (DNA): TGTGCCAGCTCACCAAAGAAGACAGGGGCCACTGAAGCTTTCTTT.

The rearrangement joins TRBV7-9 to TRBJ1-1; tentatively, D is TRBD1 (6 bases). The germline V gene encodes CDR1 SEHNR and CDR2 FQNEAQ (reference sequence). CDR3 size: 14 residues. V dropped 2 bases and J dropped 5 bases, with 12 bases sitting between them. As DNA, the CDR3 is TGTGCCAGCAGCTTAAGGCGCCAGGGGACTGAAGCTTTCTTT. Its translation: CASSLRRQGTEAFF.

This clonotype was counted between two and nine times. CDR3 loop: CASSLGPRGNTGELFF. For the CDR3, the DNA is TGTGCCAGCAGCTTGGGTCCCAGGGGAAACACCGGGGAGCTGTTTTTT. The V gene is TRBV7-6, the J gene TRBJ2-2; TRBD1 might be the D (6 bases). Germline V lookup: CDR1 SGHVS, CDR2 FNYEAQ. The ends were cut back, 3 bases at V and 2 bases at J, with 13 bases in the middle. There are 16 residues in the CDR3.

This clonotype was counted many times. The V gene is TRBV24-1, the J gene TRBJ2-2, with D unresolved. The V end was cut by 0 bases, the J end by 6 bases, with 10 bases between. The germline gives CDR1 KGHDR, CDR2 SFDVKD. The CDR3 consists of 15 residues. The CDR3 region has the DNA TGTGCCACCAGTGATTTGATGGGTTACCCCGGGGAGCTGTTTTTT. Amino acids: CATSDLMGYPGELFF.

This clonotype was observed many times. The genes are TRBV5-6 and TRBJ2-5; D is perhaps TRBD1 (5 bases). The ends were cut back, 4 bases at V and 5 bases at J, with 15 bases in the middle. This CDR3 is 14 amino acids long. Germline values: CDR1 SGHDT, CDR2 YYEEEE. The CDR3 is CASSRGRARETQYF. The CDR3 DNA follows: TGTGCCAGCAGCCGCGGCAGGGCGAGGGAGACCCAGTACTTC.

This clonotype was observed a handful of times. CDR3 nucleotide sequence: TGTGCCAGCAGCTACTCGGGACAGGGGGCGGACGAGCAGTACTTC. This codes for CASSYSGQGADEQYF. The rearrangement uses TRBV7-2 and TRBJ2-7; 12 bases fit TRBD1. The CDR3 totals 15 residues. Per germline, CDR1 SGHTA and CDR2 FQGNSA. V shed 4 bases and J 5 bases; nucleotides not matched to a gene: 6.